This T cell receptor (beta chain) originates from a study of OX40 agonist ivuxolimab in advanced cancers. About the study as a whole: Ivuxolimab was an agonistic, fully human IgG2 monoclonal antibody directed against OX40 (CD134), a costimulatory receptor. Intravenous ivuxolimab was administered to patients every 2 weeks at six dose levels: 0.01, 0.1, 0.3, 1.5, 3 and 10 mg/kg. Of the roughly 50 dose-escalation patients, hepatocellular carcinoma was present in around 19, melanoma in roughly 15, renal cell carcinoma in 9 and head and neck cancer in 9. The dose-escalation cohort was about 83% male with a mean age of roughly 60 years, ranging from 23 to 79. Patients were allowed to have had prior anti-PD-1, anti-PD-L1 or anti-CTLA-4 therapy, and roughly two fifths of the dose-escalation patients had been treated with checkpoint inhibitors. Partial responses occurred in three dose-escalation patients: two with cutaneous melanoma and one with hepatocellular carcinoma. The point of sequencing TCRbeta in the periphery was to test whether ivuxolimab changed TCR sequence diversity and drove clonal T-cell expansion. The monotherapy dose-escalation portion (N of about 47 patients) of the phase I ivuxolimab trial is reported in the paper. Here is what the overall study found, with its caveats: After ivuxolimab, more expanded clones were found on average in CD8+ T cells than in CD4+ T cells. The antigen specificity of the clonally expanded peripheral T cells was not determined. At doses of 0.1 to 3.0 mg/kg, clonal expansion of both CD4+ and CD8+ T cells in blood was seen between baseline and week 6. In the 0.1-3.0 mg/kg groups, partial responders were among the patients with the lowest normalized peripheral clonal expansion, particularly in CD8+ T cells. Low levels of normalized T-cell clonal expansion were also seen in some nonresponding patients.

To sequence the TCRbeta CDR3 region, genomic DNA was isolated from the sorted cells. The immunoSEQ Assay was used to sequence the TCRbeta CDR3 regions. TCRdb took this table from immuneACCESS and kept in-frame rearrangements with V and J called. Such tables lack part of the clones; where checked against another copy, unresolved V genes explain under half of the gap, and the rest is unexplained. Here the sample has 9,500 to 13,000 clones; 82% occur a single time. The ten largest clones represent 10% of the sample. For CDR1 and CDR2, the germline V gene (reference sequence) lists SEHNR and FQNEAQ. Spanning cysteine to phenylalanine, the CDR3 consists of 16 amino acids. Of the read, only the CDR3 DNA is kept; its 48 bases are in frame from base 1. V has 5 bases trimmed and J has 10 bases trimmed; junction bases matching no gene number 14. Patients with autoimmune disease history or receiving systemic immunosuppression were excluded from the trial. In every dose cohort, peripheral blood was drawn for TCR sequencing at baseline, cycle 4 day 1, and cycle 7 day 1. Samples were obtained from an open-label, multicenter, first-in-human phase I dose-escalation trial of ivuxolimab. The trial enrolled adults with locally advanced or metastatic head and neck squamous cell, hepatocellular, melanoma or renal cell carcinoma. Before TCR sequencing, CD4+ T cells and CD8+ T cells were sorted from peripheral blood as separate populations.

Concerning this clone itself: It has no known antigen specificity. Base qualities are not at hand, and no much larger clone is one base apart.

This clonotype was sampled from an adult with an advanced solid tumor such as melanoma, head and neck, liver or kidney cancer. The chain is assembled from TRBV7-9 and TRBJ1-5; 10 bases in the middle match TRBD1. The material sequenced was CD4+ or CD8+ T cells sorted from blood, taken in a trial of the OX40 agonist ivuxolimab. The sequence in DNA is TGTGCCAGCAGCATTGGGACAGGGGTGGGTGGAGAACCCCAGCATTTT. Its amino acids are CASSIGTGVGGEPQHF. The full variable domain, completed from the reference TRBV7-9 and TRBJ1-5 proteins outside the CDR3, reads DTGVSQNPRHKITKRGQNVTFRCDPISEHNRLYWYRQTLGQGPEFLTYFQNEAQLEKSRLLSDRFSAERPKGSFSTLEIQRTEQGDSAMYLCASSIGTGVGGEPQHFGDGTRLSIL.